Here is one T cell receptor (beta chain) with its context. Produced via immunoSEQ multiplex PCR; TCRdb's table is partial and in-frame only. The data show approximately 93,000 clones, over 80% seen once. The data originate from a study of blood T cell repertoires in COVID-19. Study context: From the United States, Italy and Spain came samples of acute and convalescent COVID-19.

The CDR3 runs to 15 residues. Germline CDR1 reads SGHVS; CDR2 reads FQNEAQ. After removal of 3 bases from V and 4 bases from J, the junction contained 6 bases not matched to a gene. The specimen was peripheral blood. V and J are TRBV7-8 and TRBJ2-3; 8 bases are a match to TRBD2. The TCR comes from a human donor in a cohort sampled during active COVID-19. For the CDR3, the DNA is TGTGCCAGCAGCTTCGAGGGACTAGTTGCAGATACGCAGTATTTT. Encoded protein: CASSFEGLVADTQYF.